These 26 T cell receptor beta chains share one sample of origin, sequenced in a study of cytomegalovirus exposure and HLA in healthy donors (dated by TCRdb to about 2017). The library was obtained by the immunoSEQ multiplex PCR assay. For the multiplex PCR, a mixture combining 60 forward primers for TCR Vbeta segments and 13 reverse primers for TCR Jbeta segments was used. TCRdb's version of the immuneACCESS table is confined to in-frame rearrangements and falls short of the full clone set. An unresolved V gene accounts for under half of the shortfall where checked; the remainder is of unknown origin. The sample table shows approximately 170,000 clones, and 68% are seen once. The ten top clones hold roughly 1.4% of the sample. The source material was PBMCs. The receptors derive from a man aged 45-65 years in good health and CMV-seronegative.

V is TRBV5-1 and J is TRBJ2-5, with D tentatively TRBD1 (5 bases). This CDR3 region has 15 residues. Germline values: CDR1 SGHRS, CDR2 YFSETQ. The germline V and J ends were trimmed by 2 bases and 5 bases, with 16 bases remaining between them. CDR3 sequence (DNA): TGCGCCAGCAGCTTCGGACACCAGGGTGGGGAGACCCAGTACTTC. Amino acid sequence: CASSFGHQGGETQYF.

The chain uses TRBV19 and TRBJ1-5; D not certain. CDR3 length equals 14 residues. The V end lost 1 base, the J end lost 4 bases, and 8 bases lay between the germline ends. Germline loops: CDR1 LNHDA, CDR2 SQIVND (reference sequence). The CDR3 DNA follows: TGTGCCAGTAGTATAGGACGAGGGAATCAGCCCCAGCATTTT. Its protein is CASSIGRGNQPQHF.

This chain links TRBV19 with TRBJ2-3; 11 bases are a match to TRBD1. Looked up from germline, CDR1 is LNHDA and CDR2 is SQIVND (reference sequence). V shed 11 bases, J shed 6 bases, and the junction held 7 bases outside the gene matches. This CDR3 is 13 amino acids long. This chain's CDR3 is CAGNRDRGDTQYF. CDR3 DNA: TGTGCCGGAAACCGGGACAGGGGGGATACGCAGTATTTT.

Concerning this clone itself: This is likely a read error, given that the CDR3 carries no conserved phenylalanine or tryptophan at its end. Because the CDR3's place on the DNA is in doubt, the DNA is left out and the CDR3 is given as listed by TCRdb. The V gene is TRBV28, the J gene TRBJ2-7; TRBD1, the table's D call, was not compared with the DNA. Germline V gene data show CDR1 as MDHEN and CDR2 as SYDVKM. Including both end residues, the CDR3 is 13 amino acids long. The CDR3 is CASSTSGTGPTLG.

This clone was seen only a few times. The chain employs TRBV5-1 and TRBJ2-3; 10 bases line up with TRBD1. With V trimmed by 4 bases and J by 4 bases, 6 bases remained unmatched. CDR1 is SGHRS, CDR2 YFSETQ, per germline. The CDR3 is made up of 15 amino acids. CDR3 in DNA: TGCGCCAGCAGCCCGGGGACAGGGGTTCCAGATACGCAGTATTTT. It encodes CASSPGTGVPDTQYF.

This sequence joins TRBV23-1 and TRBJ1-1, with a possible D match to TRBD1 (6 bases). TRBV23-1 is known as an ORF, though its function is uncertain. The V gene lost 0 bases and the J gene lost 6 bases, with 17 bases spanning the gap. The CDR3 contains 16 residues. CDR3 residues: CASSQSGGGVGAEAFF. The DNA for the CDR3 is TGCGCCAGCAGTCAATCAGGGGGAGGGGTTGGAGCTGAAGCTTTCTTT.

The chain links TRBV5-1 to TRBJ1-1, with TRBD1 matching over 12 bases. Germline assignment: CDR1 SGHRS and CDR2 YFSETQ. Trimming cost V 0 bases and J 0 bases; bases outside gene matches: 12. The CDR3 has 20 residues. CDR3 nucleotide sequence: TGCGCCAGCAGCTTGGATTCCGGGACAGGGGGCCGGGACATGAACACTGAAGCTTTCTTT. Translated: CASSLDSGTGGRDMNTEAFF. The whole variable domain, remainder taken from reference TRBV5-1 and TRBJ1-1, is KAGVTQTPRYLIKTRGQQVTLSCSPISGHRSVSWYQQTPGQGLQFLFEYFSETQRNKGNFPGRFSGRQFSNSRSEMNVSTLELGDSALYLCASSLDSGTGGRDMNTEAFFGQGTRLTVV.

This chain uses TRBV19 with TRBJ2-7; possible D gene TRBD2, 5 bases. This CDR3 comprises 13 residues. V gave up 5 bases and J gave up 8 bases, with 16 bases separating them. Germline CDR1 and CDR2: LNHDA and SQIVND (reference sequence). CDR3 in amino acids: CASSPELVGKQYF. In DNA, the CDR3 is TGTGCCAGTAGTCCTGAACTAGTCGGGAAGCAGTACTTC.

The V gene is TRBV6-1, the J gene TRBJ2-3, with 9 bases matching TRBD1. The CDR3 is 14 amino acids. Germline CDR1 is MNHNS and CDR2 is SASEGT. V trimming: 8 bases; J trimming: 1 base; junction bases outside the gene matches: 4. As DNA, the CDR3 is TGTGCCAGCGCCCGGGACAGGGGCACAGATACGCAGTATTTT. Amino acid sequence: CASARDRGTDTQYF.

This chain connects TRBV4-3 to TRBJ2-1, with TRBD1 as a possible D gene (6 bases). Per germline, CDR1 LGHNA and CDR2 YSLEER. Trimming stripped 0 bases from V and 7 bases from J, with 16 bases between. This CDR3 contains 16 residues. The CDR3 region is CASSQEGQGSLNEQFF. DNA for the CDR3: TGCGCCAGCAGCCAAGAGGGGCAGGGGTCCTTGAATGAGCAGTTCTTC.

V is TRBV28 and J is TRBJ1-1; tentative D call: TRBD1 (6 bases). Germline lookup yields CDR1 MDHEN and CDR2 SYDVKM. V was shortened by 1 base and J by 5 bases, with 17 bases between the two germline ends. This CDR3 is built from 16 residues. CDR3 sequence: CASSLSAGVVPTEAFF. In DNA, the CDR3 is TGTGCCAGCAGTTTATCCGCAGGGGTGGTCCCTACTGAAGCTTTCTTT.

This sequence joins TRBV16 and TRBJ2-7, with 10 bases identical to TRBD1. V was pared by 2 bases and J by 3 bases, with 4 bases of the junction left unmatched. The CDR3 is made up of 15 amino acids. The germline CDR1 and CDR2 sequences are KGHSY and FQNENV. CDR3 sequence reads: CASSQVTGGYYEQYF. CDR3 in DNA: TGTGCCAGCAGCCAAGTGACAGGGGGCTACTACGAGCAGTACTTC. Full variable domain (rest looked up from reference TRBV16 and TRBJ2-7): GEEVAQTPKHLVRGEGQKAKLYCAPIKGHSYVFWYQQVLKNEFKFLISFQNENVFDETGMPKERFSAKCLPNSPCSLEIQATKLEDSAVYFCASSQVTGGYYEQYFGPGTRLTVT.

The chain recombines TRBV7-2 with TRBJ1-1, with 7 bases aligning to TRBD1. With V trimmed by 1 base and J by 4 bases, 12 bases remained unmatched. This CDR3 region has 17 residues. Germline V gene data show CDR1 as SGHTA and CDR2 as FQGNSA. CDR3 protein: CASSLGPDRSRGTEAFF. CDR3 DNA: TGTGCCAGCAGCTTAGGACCGGACAGGTCAAGAGGCACTGAAGCTTTCTTT.

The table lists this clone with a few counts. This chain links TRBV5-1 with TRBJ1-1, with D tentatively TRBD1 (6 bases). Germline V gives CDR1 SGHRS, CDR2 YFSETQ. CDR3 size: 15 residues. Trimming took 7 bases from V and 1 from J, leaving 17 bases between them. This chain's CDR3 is CASRDTRWGNTEAFF. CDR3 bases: TGCGCCAGCCGGGACACTCGATGGGGGAACACTGAAGCTTTCTTT.

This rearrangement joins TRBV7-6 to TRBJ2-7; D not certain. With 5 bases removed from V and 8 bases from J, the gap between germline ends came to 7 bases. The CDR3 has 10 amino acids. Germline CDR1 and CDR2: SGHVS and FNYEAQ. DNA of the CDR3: TGTGCCAGCAGCCCCGACAAGCAGTACTTC. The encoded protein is CASSPDKQYF.

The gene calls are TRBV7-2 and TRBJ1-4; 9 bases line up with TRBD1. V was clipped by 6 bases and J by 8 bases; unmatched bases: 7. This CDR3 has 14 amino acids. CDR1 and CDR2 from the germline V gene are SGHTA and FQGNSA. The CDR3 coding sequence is TGTGCCAGCAGGATAGACAGGGGGGGGGAAAAACTGTTTTTT. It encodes CASRIDRGGEKLFF. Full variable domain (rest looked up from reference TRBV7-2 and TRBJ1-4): GAGVSQSPSNKVTEKGKDVELRCDPISGHTALYWYRQSLGQGLEFLIYFQGNSAPDKSGLPSDRFSAERTGGSVSTLTIQRTQQEDSAVYLCASRIDRGGEKLFFGSGTQLSVL.

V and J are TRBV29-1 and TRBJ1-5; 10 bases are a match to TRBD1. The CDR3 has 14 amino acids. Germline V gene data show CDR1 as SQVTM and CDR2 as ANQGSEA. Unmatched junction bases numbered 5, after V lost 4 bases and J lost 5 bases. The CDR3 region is CSVVVTGGDQPQHF. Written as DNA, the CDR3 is TGCAGCGTTGTTGTGACAGGGGGCGATCAGCCCCAGCATTTT.

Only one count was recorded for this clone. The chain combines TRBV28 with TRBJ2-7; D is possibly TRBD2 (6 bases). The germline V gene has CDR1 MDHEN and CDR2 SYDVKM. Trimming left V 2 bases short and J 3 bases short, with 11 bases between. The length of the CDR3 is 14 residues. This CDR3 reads CASSLTGEDYEQYF. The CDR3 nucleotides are TGTGCCAGCAGTTTAACCGGGGAGGACTACGAGCAGTACTTC. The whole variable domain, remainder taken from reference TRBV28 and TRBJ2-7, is DVKVTQSSRYLVKRTGEKVFLECVQDMDHENMFWYRQDPGLGLRLIYFSYDVKMKEKGDIPEGYSVSREKKERFSLILESASTNQTSMYLCASSLTGEDYEQYFGPGTRLTVT.

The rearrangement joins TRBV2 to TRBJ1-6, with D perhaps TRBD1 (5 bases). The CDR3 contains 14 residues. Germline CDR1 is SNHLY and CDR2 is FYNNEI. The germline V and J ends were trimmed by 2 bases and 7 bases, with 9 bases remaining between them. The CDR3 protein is CASSELGENSPLHF. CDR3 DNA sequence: TGTGCCAGCAGTGAATTAGGGGAAAATTCACCCCTCCACTTT.

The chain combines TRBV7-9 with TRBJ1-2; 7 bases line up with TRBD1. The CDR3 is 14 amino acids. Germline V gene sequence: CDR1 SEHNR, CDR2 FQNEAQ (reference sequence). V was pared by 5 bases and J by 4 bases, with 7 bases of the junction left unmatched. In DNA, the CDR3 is TGTGCCAGCAGCAAACAGGGGTCTAGCTATGGCTACACCTTC. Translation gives CASSKQGSSYGYTF.

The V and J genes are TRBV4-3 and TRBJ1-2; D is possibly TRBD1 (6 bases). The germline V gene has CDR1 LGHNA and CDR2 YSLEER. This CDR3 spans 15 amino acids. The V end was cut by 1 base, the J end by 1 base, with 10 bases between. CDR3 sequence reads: CASSQGDTVNYGYTF. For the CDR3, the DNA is TGCGCCAGCAGCCAAGGGGACACCGTTAACTATGGCTACACCTTC.

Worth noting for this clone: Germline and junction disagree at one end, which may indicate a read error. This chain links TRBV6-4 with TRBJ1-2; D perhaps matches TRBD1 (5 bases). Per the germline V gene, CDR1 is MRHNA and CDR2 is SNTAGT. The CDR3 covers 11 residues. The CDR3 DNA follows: TGTTCCAGTCCACCTCTAGGGGACTACACCTTC. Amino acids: CSSPPLGDYTF.

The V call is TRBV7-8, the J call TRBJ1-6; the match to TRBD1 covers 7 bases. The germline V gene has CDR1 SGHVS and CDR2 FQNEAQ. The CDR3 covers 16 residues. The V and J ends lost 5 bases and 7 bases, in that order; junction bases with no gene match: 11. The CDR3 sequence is CASSLRTGLKNSPLHF. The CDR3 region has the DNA TGTGCCAGCAGCCTTCGGACAGGACTAAAGAATTCACCCCTCCACTTT.

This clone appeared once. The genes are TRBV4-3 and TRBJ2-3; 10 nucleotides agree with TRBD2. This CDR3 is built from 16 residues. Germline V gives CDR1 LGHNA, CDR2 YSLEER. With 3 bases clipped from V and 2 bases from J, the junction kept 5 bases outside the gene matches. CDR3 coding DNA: TGCGCCAGCAGCCACTCACTAGCGGGGTACACAGATACGCAGTATTTT. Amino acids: CASSHSLAGYTDTQYF.

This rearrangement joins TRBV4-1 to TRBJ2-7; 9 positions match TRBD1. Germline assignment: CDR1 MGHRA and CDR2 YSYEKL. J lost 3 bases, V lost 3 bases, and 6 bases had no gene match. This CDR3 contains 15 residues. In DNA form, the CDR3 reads TGCGCCAGCAGCCAGGGGACAGGGCTCTTCTACGAGCAGTACTTC. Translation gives CASSQGTGLFYEQYF.

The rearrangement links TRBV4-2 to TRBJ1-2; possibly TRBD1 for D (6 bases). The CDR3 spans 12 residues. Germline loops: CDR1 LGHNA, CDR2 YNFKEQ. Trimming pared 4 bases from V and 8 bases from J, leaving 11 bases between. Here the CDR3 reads CASSPNRDGYTF. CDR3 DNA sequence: TGTGCCAGCAGCCCTAACAGGGACGGCTACACCTTC.